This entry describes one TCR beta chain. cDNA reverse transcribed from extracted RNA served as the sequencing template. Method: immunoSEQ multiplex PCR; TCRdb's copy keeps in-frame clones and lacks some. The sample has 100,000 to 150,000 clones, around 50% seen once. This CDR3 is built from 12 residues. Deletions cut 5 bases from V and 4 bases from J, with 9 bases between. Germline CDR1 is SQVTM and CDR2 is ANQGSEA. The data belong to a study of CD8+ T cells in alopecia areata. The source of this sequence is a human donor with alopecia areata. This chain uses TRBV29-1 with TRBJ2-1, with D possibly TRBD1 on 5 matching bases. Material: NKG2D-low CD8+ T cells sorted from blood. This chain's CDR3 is CSVYPGYNEQFF. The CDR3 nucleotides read TGCAGCGTTTACCCAGGGTACAATGAGCAGTTCTTC.